This T cell receptor (beta chain) was profiled in a study of blood T cell repertoires in COVID-19. From germline, CDR1 is LGHDT and CDR2 YNNKEL (reference sequence). The ends were cut back, 2 bases at V and 3 bases at J, with 2 bases in the middle. The CDR3 is made up of 11 amino acids. Recruited during active infection, patients (from Seattle) were subsequently followed longitudinally. TCRdb's copy holds only in-frame clones and misses some; the assay was immunoSEQ multiplex PCR. The sample includes fewer than 60,000 clones, approximately 88% of them seen just once. In its sample, this clone was seen a few times.

V is TRBV3-1 (or the pseudogene TRBV3-2) and J is TRBJ2-7; no firm D call. The sequence was obtained from a man aged 25 to 40 with COVID-19, enrolled during active disease. The sample consisted of peripheral blood. The CDR3 sequence: CASSQYYEQYF. The CDR3 DNA sequence: TGTGCCAGCAGCCAATACTACGAGCAGTACTTC.